This T cell receptor (beta chain) was sequenced during a study of blood T cell repertoires in COVID-19. Study details: Samples of COVID-19 (acute and convalescent) were obtained from the United States, Italy and Spain.

Original data processing: Counts of nucleated cells, estimated from reference gene primer amplification, were obtained. Libraries were prepared by immunoSEQ multiplex PCR; TCRdb keeps only in-frame clonotypes and omits some of them. V and J calls and clone size come straight from that table; D and trimming were deduced from the DNA. The sample carries about 150,000 clones, roughly 90% recorded once. CDR1 is MNHEY and CDR2 is SVGAGI in the germline V gene. The CDR3 has 15 residues. The germline V and J ends were trimmed by 0 bases and 5 bases, with 11 bases remaining between them. Sequencing input: peripheral blood. The TCR sequence derives from a man between 45 and 60 years old with acute or convalescent COVID-19. The chain employs TRBV6-5 and TRBJ1-5; D is uncertain. CDR3 in amino acids: CASSYSGRRDQPQHF. In DNA form, the CDR3 reads TGTGCCAGCAGTTACTCGGGCAGGCGGGATCAGCCCCAGCATTTT.